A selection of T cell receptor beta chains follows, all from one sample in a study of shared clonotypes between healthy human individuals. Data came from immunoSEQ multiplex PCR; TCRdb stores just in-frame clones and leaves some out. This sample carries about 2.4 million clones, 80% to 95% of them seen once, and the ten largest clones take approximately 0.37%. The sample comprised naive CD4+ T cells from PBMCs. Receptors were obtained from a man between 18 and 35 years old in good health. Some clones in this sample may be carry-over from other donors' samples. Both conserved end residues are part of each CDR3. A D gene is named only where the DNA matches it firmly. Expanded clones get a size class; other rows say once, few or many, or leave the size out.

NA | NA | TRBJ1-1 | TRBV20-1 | TGCAGTGCTAAAAGGTACACTGAAGCTTTCTTT | CSAKRYTEAFF
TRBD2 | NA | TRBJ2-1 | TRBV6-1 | TGTGCCCCGAGGGGCGGGAGCTCCTACAATGAGCAGTTCTTC | CAPRGGSSYNEQFF
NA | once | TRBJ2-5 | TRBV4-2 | TGTGCCAGCAGCCAGGTAGGGAGAGAGACCCAGTACTTC | CASSQVGRETQYF
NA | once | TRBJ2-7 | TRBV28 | TGTGCCAGCAGCCCAAAAGTACACGAGCAGTACTTC | CASSPKVHEQYF
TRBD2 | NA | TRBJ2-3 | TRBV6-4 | TGTGCCAGCAGTGACGGGGGTAGCGGGAGCACAGATACGCAGTATTTT | CASSDGGSGSTDTQYF
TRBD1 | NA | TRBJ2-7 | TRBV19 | TGTGCCAGTTCACGCCGGGACAGGGTCCACGAGCAGTACTTC | CASSRRDRVHEQYF
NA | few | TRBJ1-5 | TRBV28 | TGTGCCAGCAGTTTCCCTCGGCAGCCCCAGCATTTT | CASSFPRQPQHF
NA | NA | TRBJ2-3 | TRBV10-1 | TGCGCCAGCAGTGAGTCGGCTAGAACTAGCACAGATACGCAGTATTTT | CASSESARTSTDTQYF
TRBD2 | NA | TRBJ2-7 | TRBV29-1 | TGCAGCATCAGGGACAGGCTAGCGGGAGGGGCCTGGGAGCAGTACTTC | CSIRDRLAGGAWEQYF
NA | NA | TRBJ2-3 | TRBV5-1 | TGCGCCAGCGGCTTCACTAGTATTCGCACAGATACGCAGTATTTT | CASGFTSIRTDTQYF
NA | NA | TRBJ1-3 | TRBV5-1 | TGCGCCAGCAGCTTGGGTCAGGGGATCTCTGGAAACACCATATATTTT | CASSLGQGISGNTIYF
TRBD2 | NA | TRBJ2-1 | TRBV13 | TGTGCCAGCAGCTCCTCTCCGGGACTAGCGGGAAGGAATGAGCAGTTCTTC | CASSSSPGLAGRNEQFF
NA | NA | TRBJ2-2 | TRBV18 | TGTGCCAGCTCACCAAGGACAGTGAACACCGGGGAGCTGTTTTTT | CASSPRTVNTGELFF
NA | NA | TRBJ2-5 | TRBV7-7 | TGTGCCAGCAGCCTTGGGATGGGAGTGGAGACCCAGTACTTC | CASSLGMGVETQYF
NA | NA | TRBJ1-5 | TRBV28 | TGTGCCAGCAGTTCTATGTGGGGCGGTTATCAGCCCCAGCATTTT | CASSSMWGGYQPQHF
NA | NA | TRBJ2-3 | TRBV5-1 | TGCGCCAGCAGCTTGGCTATTCTGGATACGCAGTATTTT | CASSLAILDTQYF
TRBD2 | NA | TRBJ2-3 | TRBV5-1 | TGCGCCAGCAGCTTGGTGTCGTCTAGCGGAAGCACAGATACGCAGTATTTT | CASSLVSSSGSTDTQYF
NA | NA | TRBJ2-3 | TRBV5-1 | TGCGCCAGCAGCTTGAATGGCGGGGCCCGGGCGTATTTT | CASSLNGGARAYF
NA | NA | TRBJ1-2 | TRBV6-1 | TGTGCCAGCAGGATCTCTTGGGCAAACTATGGCTACACCTTC | CASRISWANYGYTF
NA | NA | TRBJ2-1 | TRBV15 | TGTGCCACCAGCAGAGCGCCTAGTTGGAATGAGCAGTTCTTC | CATSRAPSWNEQFF
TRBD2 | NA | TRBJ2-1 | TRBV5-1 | TGCGCCAGCATACACGTAGCGGGCTCCTACAATGAGCAGTTCTTC | CASIHVAGSYNEQFF
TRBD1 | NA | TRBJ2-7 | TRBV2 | TGTGCCAGCAGTGTTTTCGTACAGGGGGACGAGCAGTACTTC | CASSVFVQGDEQYF
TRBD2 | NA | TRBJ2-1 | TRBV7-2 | TGTGCCAGCAGCCCCGTCCGGGGTAGCGGGAGGGCCAATGAGCAGTTCTTC | CASSPVRGSGRANEQFF
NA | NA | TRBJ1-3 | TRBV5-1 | TGCGCCAGCAGCTTGGGGGTAGTTGGAAACACCATATATTTT | CASSLGVVGNTIYF
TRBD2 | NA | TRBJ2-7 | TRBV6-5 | TGTGCCAGCAGTTACTCACGGACTAGCGGGAGCGAGCAGTACTTC | CASSYSRTSGSEQYF
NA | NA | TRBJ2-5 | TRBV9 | TGTGCCAGCAGCCCCCAGACTAGTACCCAAGAGACCCAGTACTTC | CASSPQTSTQETQYF
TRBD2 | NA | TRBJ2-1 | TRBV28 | TGTGCCAGCAGTTCTCGAGGTAGCGGGAGGAATGAGCAGTTCTTC | CASSSRGSGRNEQFF
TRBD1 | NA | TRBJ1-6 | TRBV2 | TGTGCCAGCAGTGGACAGGGGGGCGAATATTCACCCCTCCACTTT | CASSGQGGEYSPLHF
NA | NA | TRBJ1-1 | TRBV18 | TGTGCCAGCTCACCGAGACAGACGAACACTGAAGCTTTCTTT | CASSPRQTNTEAFF
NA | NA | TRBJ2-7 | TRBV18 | TGTGCCAGCTGGGGTGGGAGCGACGAGCAGTACTTC | CASWGGSDEQYF
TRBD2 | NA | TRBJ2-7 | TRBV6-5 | TGTGCCAGCAGTTACGTAGCGGGAGAGGACGAGCAGTACTTC | CASSYVAGEDEQYF
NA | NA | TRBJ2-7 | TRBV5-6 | TGTGCCAGCAGCCCCTCCGGGGGCGGGAGCCCGTACGAGCAGTACTTC | CASSPSGGGSPYEQYF
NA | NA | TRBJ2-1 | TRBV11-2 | TGTGCCAGCAGCTTAGATCGGATCAATGAGCAGTTCTTC | CASSLDRINEQFF
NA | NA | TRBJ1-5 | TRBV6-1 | TGTGCCAGCAGTTATAGGGGGGCGGATCAGCCCCAGCATTTT | CASSYRGADQPQHF
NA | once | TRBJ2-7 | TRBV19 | TGTGCCAGTAGTATTGCGCCCGGCGCCTCCTACGAGCAGTACTTC | CASSIAPGASYEQYF
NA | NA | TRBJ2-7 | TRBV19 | TGTGCCAGTAGTATAGGGCGCCAACTAGGCGGGCGGGCCTACGAGCAGTACTTC | CASSIGRQLGGRAYEQYF
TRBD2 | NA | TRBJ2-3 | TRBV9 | TGTGCCAGCAGCGCCACCGGGACTAGCGGGACGGGGGGAGATACGCAGTATTTT | CASSATGTSGTGGDTQYF
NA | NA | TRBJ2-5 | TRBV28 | TGTGCCAACGTATCCACCTTGGTTAGGGGGGTGCAAGAGACCCAGTACTTC | CANVSTLVRGVQETQYF
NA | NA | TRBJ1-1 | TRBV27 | TGTGCCAGCCATGTCCGGTGGGGGGACACTGAAGCTTTCTTT | CASHVRWGDTEAFF
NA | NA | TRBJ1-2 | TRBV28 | TGTGCCAGCAGTTCGACAGGCTATGGCTACACCTTC | CASSSTGYGYTF
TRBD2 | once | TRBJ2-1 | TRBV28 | TGTGCCAGCAGTTTACAGGCTAGCGGGAGTTTTCGGGAGCAGTTCTTC | CASSLQASGSFREQFF
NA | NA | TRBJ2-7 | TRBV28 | TGTGCCAGCAGTTTTCTAGCTGTCTACGAGCAGTACTTC | CASSFLAVYEQYF
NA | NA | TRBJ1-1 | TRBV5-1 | TGCGCCAGCAGCTTTTCAGGGTTCAACACTGAAGCTTTCTTT | CASSFSGFNTEAFF
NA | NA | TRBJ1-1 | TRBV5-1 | TGCGCCAGCAGCCGGGGGGAGATGAACACTGAAGCTTTCTTT | CASSRGEMNTEAFF
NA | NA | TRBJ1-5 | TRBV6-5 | TGTGCCAGCAGTTACTCGCCAGATCAGCCCCAGCATTTT | CASSYSPDQPQHF
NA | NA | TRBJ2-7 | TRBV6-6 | TGTGCCAGCAGTTACACGAGACAGCGCAACTCCTACGAGCAGTACTTC | CASSYTRQRNSYEQYF
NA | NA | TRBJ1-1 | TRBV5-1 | TGCGCCAGCAGCTTAGGAAGACGAAACACTGAAGCTTTCTTT | CASSLGRRNTEAFF
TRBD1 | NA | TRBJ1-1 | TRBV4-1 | TGCGCCAGCAGCCGACCGGGACAGCGGAACACTGAAGCTTTCTTT | CASSRPGQRNTEAFF